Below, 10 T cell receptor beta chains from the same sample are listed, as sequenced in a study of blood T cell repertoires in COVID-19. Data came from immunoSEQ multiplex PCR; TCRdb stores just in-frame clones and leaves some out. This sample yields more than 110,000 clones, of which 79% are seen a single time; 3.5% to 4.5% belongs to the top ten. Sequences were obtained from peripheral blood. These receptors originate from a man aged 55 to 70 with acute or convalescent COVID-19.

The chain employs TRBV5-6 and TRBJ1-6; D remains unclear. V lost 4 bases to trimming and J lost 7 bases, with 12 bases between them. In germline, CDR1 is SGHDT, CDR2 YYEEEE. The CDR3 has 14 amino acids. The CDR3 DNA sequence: TGTGCCAGCAGCGCACAGCATCTAAATTCACCCCTCCACTTT. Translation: CASSAQHLNSPLHF.

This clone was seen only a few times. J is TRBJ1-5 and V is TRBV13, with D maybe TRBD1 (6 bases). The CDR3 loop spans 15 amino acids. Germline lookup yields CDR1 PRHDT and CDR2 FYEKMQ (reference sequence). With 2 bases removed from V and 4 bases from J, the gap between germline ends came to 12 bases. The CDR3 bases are TGTGCCAGCAGCTTAAGGCGGGGGGCGAATCAGCCCCAGCATTTT. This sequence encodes CASSLRRGANQPQHF.

CDR3 in amino acids: CSVDRSGGRNEQFF. The DNA for the CDR3 is TGCAGCGTTGACAGGTCGGGAGGGAGGAATGAGCAGTTCTTC. V and J are TRBV29-1 and TRBJ2-1; TRBD2 matches at 8 bases. V lost 3 bases, J lost 7 bases, and 8 bases stayed unmatched. Germline CDR1 and CDR2: SQVTM and ANQGSEA. The CDR3 length is 14 residues.

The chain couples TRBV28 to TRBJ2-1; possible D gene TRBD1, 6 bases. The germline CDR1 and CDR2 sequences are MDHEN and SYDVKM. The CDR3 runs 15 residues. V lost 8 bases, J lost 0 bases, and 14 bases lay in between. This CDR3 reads CASEIRGSSYNEQFF. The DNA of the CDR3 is TGTGCCAGCGAAATTAGGGGGAGCTCCTACAATGAGCAGTTCTTC.

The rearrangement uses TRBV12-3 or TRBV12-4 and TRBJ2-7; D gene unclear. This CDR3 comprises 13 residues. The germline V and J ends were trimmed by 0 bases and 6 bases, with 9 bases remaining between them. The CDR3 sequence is CASSLATGREQYF. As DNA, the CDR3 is TGTGCCAGCAGTTTAGCGACGGGTCGCGAGCAGTACTTC.

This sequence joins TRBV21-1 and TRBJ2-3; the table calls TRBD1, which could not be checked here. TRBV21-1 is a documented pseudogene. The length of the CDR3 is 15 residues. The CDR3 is CASSKNTWSTDTQYF. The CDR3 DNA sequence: TGTGCCAGCAGCAAAAACACCTGGTCCACAGATACGCAGTATTTT.

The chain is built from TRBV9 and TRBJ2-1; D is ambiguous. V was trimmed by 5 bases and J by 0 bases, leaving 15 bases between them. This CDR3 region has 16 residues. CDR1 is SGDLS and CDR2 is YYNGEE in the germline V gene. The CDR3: CASRGAEFGSYNEQFF. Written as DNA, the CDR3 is TGTGCCAGCAGAGGAGCAGAGTTTGGCTCCTACAATGAGCAGTTCTTC.

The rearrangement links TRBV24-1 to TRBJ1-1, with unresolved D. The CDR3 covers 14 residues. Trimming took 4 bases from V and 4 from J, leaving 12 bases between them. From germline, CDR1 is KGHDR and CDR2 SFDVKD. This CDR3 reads CATSEGPRVTEAFF. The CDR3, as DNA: TGTGCCACCAGTGAAGGGCCGAGGGTCACTGAAGCTTTCTTT.

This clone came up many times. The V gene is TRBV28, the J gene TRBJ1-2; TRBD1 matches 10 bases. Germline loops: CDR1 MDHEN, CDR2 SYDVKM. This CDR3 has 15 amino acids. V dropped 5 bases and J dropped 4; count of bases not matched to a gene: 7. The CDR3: CASSPGTGAGYGYTF. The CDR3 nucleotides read TGTGCCAGCAGTCCCGGGACAGGGGCAGGCTATGGCTACACCTTC.

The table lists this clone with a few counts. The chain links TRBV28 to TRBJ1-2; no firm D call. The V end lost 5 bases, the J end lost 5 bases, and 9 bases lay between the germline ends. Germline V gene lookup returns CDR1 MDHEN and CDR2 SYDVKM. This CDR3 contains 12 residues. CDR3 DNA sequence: TGTGCCAGCAGTCCCTCGTTTTATGGCTACACCTTC. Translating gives CASSPSFYGYTF.